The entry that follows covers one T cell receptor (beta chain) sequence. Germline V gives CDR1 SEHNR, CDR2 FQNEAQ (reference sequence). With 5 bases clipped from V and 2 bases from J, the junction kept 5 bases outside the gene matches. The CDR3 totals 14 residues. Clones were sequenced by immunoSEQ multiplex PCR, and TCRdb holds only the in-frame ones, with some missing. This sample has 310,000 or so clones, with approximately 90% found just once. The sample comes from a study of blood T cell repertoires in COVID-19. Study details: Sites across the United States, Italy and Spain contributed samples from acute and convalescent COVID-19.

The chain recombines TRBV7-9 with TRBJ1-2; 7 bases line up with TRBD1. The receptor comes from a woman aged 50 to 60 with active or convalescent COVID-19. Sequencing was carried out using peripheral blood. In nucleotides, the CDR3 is TGTGCCAGCAGCCCAATGACAGGGAACTATGGCTACACCTTC. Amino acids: CASSPMTGNYGYTF.